The clone carrying this T cell receptor beta chain has only one observation. In the study's own analysis: Estimates of nucleated cell counts were drawn from the amplification of reference gene primers. Profiling relied on immunoSEQ multiplex PCR, and the TCRdb table lists in-frame clones only, not all of them. That table supplies the V and J calls and clone size; D and trimming were determined from the DNA. The sample includes about 34,000 clones, 90% seen only once; the top ten take roughly a fifth. This record comes from a study of blood T cell repertoires in COVID-19. The specimen sequenced was peripheral blood. The sequence came from a man at least 80 years old with acute or convalescent COVID-19.

CDR3 amino acids: CASSDNPGFHYEQYF. CDR3 sequence (DNA): TGTGCCAGCAGCGACAACCCCGGGTTCCACTACGAGCAGTACTTC. The J gene is TRBJ2-7, the V gene TRBV9; D not certain. V was trimmed by 3 bases and J by 3 bases, leaving 16 bases between them. The CDR3 is made up of 15 amino acids. Germline CDR1 reads SGDLS; CDR2 reads YYNGEE.